What follows are 5 T cell receptor beta chains derived from one specimen sequenced in a study of OX40 agonist ivuxolimab in advanced cancers. The data were produced by immunoSEQ multiplex PCR, yet TCRdb's version contains in-frame clones alone and is incomplete. Of over 90,000 clones in the sample, 70% to 90% were seen once. The starting material was CD4+ or CD8+ T cells sorted from blood, obtained in a trial of the OX40 agonist ivuxolimab. The receptors derive from an adult with an advanced solid tumor such as melanoma, head and neck, liver or kidney cancer.

The rearrangement uses TRBV11-2 and TRBJ2-7, with 11 bases identical to TRBD2. V was pared by 2 bases and J by 3 bases, with 12 bases of the junction left unmatched. The germline V gene encodes CDR1 SGHAT and CDR2 FQNNGV. The CDR3 totals 18 residues. For the CDR3, the DNA is TGTGCCAGCAGCTTAAGGTCGGGGCTAGCGGGGGGAAGCTACGAGCAGTACTTC. This gives the protein CASSLRSGLAGGSYEQYF.

The chain carries TRBV5-1 and TRBJ2-7; 9 nucleotides match TRBD1. Germline trimming cut 2 bases from V and 1 base from J; bases unmatched to any gene: 7. Per the germline V gene, CDR1 is SGHRS and CDR2 is YFSETQ. The length of the CDR3 is 16 residues. The CDR3 loop reads CASSLTGGVPSYEQYF. The CDR3 DNA reads TGCGCCAGCAGCTTAACAGGGGGCGTACCATCCTACGAGCAGTACTTC.

The J gene is TRBJ1-1, the V gene TRBV7-6; maybe TRBD1 (5 bases). Germline CDR1 is SGHVS and CDR2 is FNYEAQ. The CDR3 loop spans 15 amino acids. Trimming took off 7 bases at V and 0 bases at J, with 15 bases between the two ends. The CDR3, as DNA: TGTGCCAGCACCCCCATTGGAGGGGTGAACACTGAAGCTTTCTTT. It codes for CASTPIGGVNTEAFF.

This sequence joins TRBV2 and TRBJ2-1, with TRBD2 matching over 11 bases. CDR3 size: 18 residues. The V segment lost 0 bases and the J segment 0 bases; nucleotides outside the gene matches: 4. CDR1 and CDR2 (germline): SNHLY, FYNNEI. CDR3 protein: CASSEALGTSGSYNEQFF. CDR3 coding DNA: TGTGCCAGCAGTGAAGCGCTCGGGACTAGCGGCTCCTACAATGAGCAGTTCTTC.

CDR3 in amino acids: CASVFGTVNTEAFF. CDR3 bases: TGTGCCAGCGTATTCGGGACAGTGAACACTGAAGCTTTCTTT. The rearrangement joins TRBV2 to TRBJ1-1; 7 bases map to TRBD1. The trim removed 8 bases at V and 0 bases at J, leaving 6 bases unmatched. The CDR3 is 14 amino acids. Germline assignment: CDR1 SNHLY and CDR2 FYNNEI.